This T cell receptor beta chain was identified during a study of cytomegalovirus exposure and HLA in healthy donors. The germline gives CDR1 SQVTM, CDR2 ANQGSEA. Trimming took 4 bases from V and 1 from J, leaving 11 bases between them. The CDR3 runs to 13 residues. PCR primers comprised 60 Vbeta and 13 Jbeta primers. Measured with immunoSEQ multiplex PCR; TCRdb has only the in-frame clones, and not every one. The sample yields 200,000 to 250,000 clones, over 60% seen once. With respect to this clone: No antigen is known for it.

Overall study findings and caveats: Segments of the TCR beta V type were, in most cases, productive about 90% or about 30% of the time in an earlier analysis. Among the CMV-associated chains, a few were confirmed in vitro as specific for CMV antigens.

The sequenced sample consisted of PBMCs. The chain carries TRBV29-1 and TRBJ2-7; D is ambiguous. The origin of this receptor is a man aged 35 to 55 in good health and CMV-seronegative. CDR3 in DNA: TGCAGCGTTGCCGGCGGCAGTTCCTACGAGCAGTACTTC. This gives the protein CSVAGGSSYEQYF.